One sample yielded the 9 T cell receptor beta chains listed below, sequenced in a study of blood T cell repertoires in COVID-19. Generated by immunoSEQ multiplex PCR, the TCRdb table keeps only in-frame clones and is missing some. The sample shows 110,000 or so clones, about four fifths of them seen only once. The sample consisted of peripheral blood. The receptors derive from a human donor in a cohort sampled during active COVID-19.

The V and J genes are TRBV7-2 and TRBJ1-4; no clear D gene. Trimming took 4 bases from V and 7 from J, leaving 13 bases between them. This CDR3 region has 14 residues. Germline V lookup: CDR1 SGHTA, CDR2 FQGNSA. For the CDR3, the DNA is TGTGCCAGCAGCTCAGCGGCGGTTGGTGAAAAACTGTTTTTT. Translating gives CASSSAAVGEKLFF.

The chain has TRBV29-1 and TRBJ2-1; tentatively, D is TRBD2 (5 bases). This CDR3 spans 16 amino acids. Germline V gives CDR1 SQVTM, CDR2 ANQGSEA. V was shortened by 6 bases and J by 6 bases, with 24 bases between the two germline ends. CDR3 amino acids: CSVPRKDSLVINEQFF. DNA for the CDR3: TGCAGCGTCCCCCGAAAGGACTCTCTGGTCATCAATGAGCAGTTCTTC.

This chain uses TRBV6-2 or TRBV6-3 with TRBJ2-7; possible D gene TRBD2, 6 bases. CDR1 is MNHEY, CDR2 SVGEGT, per germline. Trimming stripped 0 bases from V and 5 bases from J, with 11 bases between. CDR3 length: 14 amino acids. CDR3 DNA: TGTGCCAGCAGTTACTCGCGGGGTAGGGACGAGCAGTACTTC. Residues: CASSYSRGRDEQYF.

This rearrangement joins TRBV28 to TRBJ2-7, with D tentatively TRBD2 (6 bases). From germline, CDR1 is MDHEN and CDR2 SYDVKM. V was pared by 2 bases and J by 2 bases, with 13 bases between. The CDR3 extends over 15 amino acids. The CDR3 protein is CASSLRLARPYEQYF. The CDR3 DNA reads as TGTGCCAGCAGTTTACGGCTAGCGAGGCCCTACGAGCAGTACTTC.

This chain uses TRBV3-1 (or the pseudogene TRBV3-2) with TRBJ2-5; tentatively, D is TRBD2 (6 bases). Trimming took off 0 bases at V and 5 bases at J, with 22 bases between the two ends. The germline gives CDR1 LGHDT, CDR2 YNNKEL (reference sequence). The CDR3 is 18 amino acids. In DNA, the CDR3 is TGTGCCAGCAGCCAAGATTTAGGTGGGCCCGGAGGGCGGGAGACCCAGTACTTC. Translation: CASSQDLGGPGGRETQYF.

The chain combines TRBV25-1 with TRBJ1-4; D is perhaps TRBD1 (6 bases). Germline V gene sequence: CDR1 MGHDK, CDR2 SYGVNS. V was clipped by 0 bases and J by 0 bases, with 8 bases between them. The CDR3 is 16 amino acids. The CDR3 bases are TGTGCCAGCAGTGAATATCGGACAGCAACTAATGAAAAACTGTTTTTT. It specifies CASSEYRTATNEKLFF.

V is TRBV3-1 (or the pseudogene TRBV3-2) and J is TRBJ1-1; D not resolved. Germline CDR1 and CDR2: LGHDT and YNNKEL (reference sequence). The CDR3 is made up of 16 amino acids. V gave up 5 bases and J gave up 6 bases, with 22 bases separating them. This chain's CDR3 is CASSAPLRGTHPEAFF. CDR3 coding DNA: TGTGCCAGCAGCGCCCCCCTTAGAGGCACGCACCCTGAAGCTTTCTTT.

The chain joins TRBV5-1 to TRBJ2-7; TRBD1 agrees at 8 bases. CDR3 length: 15 amino acids. The germline gives CDR1 SGHRS, CDR2 YFSETQ. V lost 2 bases and J lost 6; bases outside the gene matches: 10. The CDR3 DNA is TGCGCCAGCAGCTTAGCGACAGGGGTGTTTGGCGAGCAGTACTTC. It is translated as CASSLATGVFGEQYF.

This clone has a single count. This chain uses TRBV4-3 with TRBJ1-1, with D possibly being TRBD1 (5 bases). The CDR3 runs to 15 residues. Trimming took off 1 base at V and 4 bases at J, with 13 bases between the two ends. Germline V gene data show CDR1 as LGHNA and CDR2 as YSLEER. In DNA, the CDR3 is TGCGCCAGCAGCCAAGCTCCGGGCAGGGCCACTGAAGCTTTCTTT. Translation: CASSQAPGRATEAFF.